The 5 T cell receptor beta chains presented below share a single source sample, sequenced in a study of blood T cell repertoires in COVID-19 (dated by TCRdb to 2018 to 2020). Libraries came from the immunoSEQ multiplex PCR assay. Imported from immuneACCESS, the table was reduced by TCRdb to in-frame sequences with V and J called. These copies leave out some clones; in studies compared against another copy, an unresolved V gene accounts for under half, and the cause of the remainder is not known. The sample contains almost 250,000 clones, about 84% of them found a single time. The ten largest clonotypes hold approximately 6% of the sample. The sample comprised peripheral blood. The receptor set was obtained from a woman older than 75 with COVID-19, enrolled during active disease.

The rearrangement uses TRBV25-1 and TRBJ2-1, with TRBD2 matching 13 bases. Germline trimming cut 7 bases from V and 9 bases from J; bases unmatched to any gene: 3. This CDR3 is 13 amino acids long. The V gene's germline CDR1 is MGHDK and CDR2 SYGVNS. CDR3 sequence: CASTLAGGPEQFF. The DNA for the CDR3 is TGTGCCAGCACACTAGCGGGGGGGCCTGAGCAGTTCTTC. Drawing the rest from reference TRBV25-1 and TRBJ2-1, the complete variable domain is EADIYQTPRYLVIGTGKKITLECSQTMGHDKMYWYQQDPGMELHLIHYSYGVNSTEKGDLSSESTVSRIRTEHFPLTLESARPSHTSQYLCASTLAGGPEQFFGPGTRLTVL.

The chain links TRBV4-3 to TRBJ1-4; D is uncertain. This CDR3 has 19 amino acids. V was clipped by 0 bases and J by 0 bases, with 17 bases between them. Germline V gene sequence: CDR1 LGHNA, CDR2 YSLEER. The CDR3 spells CASSQDAAPLGATNEKLFF. The CDR3 DNA is TGCGCCAGCAGCCAAGATGCAGCCCCTCTGGGCGCAACTAATGAAAAACTGTTTTTT.

A remark on this clone: Other DNA sequences in this sample translate to the same CDR3. The chain uses TRBV18 and TRBJ2-5; D is undetermined. V lost 0 bases and J lost 5, with 7 bases in between. The CDR3 is 13 residues long. Germline V lookup: CDR1 KGHSH, CDR2 LQKENI. In nucleotides, the CDR3 is TGTGCCAGCTCACCACCGGGCAGGGAGACCCAGTACTTC. This translates into CASSPPGRETQYF.

This rearrangement joins TRBV11-3 to TRBJ2-2; 14 nucleotides agree with TRBD2. Unmatched junction bases numbered 5, after V lost 5 bases and J lost 6 bases. Germline CDR1 reads SGHNT; CDR2 reads YENEEA. The CDR3 is 16 amino acids. The CDR3, as DNA: TGTGCCAGCAGCGTTGGGACTAGCGGGGGATCCGGGGAGCTGTTTTTT. Its translation is CASSVGTSGGSGELFF. Combining the CDR3 with reference TRBV11-3 and TRBJ2-2 gives the whole variable domain EAGVVQSPRYKIIEKKQPVAFWCNPISGHNTLYWYLQNLGQGPELLIRYENEEAVDDSQLPKDRFSAERLKGVDSTLKIQPAELGDSAVYLCASSVGTSGGSGELFFGEGSRLTVL.

The genes are TRBV18 and TRBJ1-1; a weak D match, TRBD1 (5 bases). V was clipped by 0 bases and J by 11 bases, with 19 bases between them. Germline V gives CDR1 KGHSH, CDR2 LQKENI. CDR3 size: 15 residues. The CDR3 sequence is CASSPPIGASGGAFF. The CDR3 DNA reads TGTGCCAGCTCACCACCAATAGGGGCCAGCGGGGGGGCTTTCTTT.